One sample yielded the 7 T cell receptor beta chains listed below, sequenced in a study of T cell responses to AZD1222 COVID-19 vaccine. Clones were read by immunoSEQ multiplex PCR, and TCRdb kept only the in-frame ones, dropping some. The repertoire holds some 130,000 clones, with roughly 80% as singletons. The sequenced sample was peripheral blood, obtained on day 0 of AZD1222 vaccination. The receptor set was obtained from an adult in good health.

This clone was seen many times. The chain joins TRBV7-9 to TRBJ1-2; maybe TRBD1 (5 bases). Deletions cut 3 bases from V and 5 bases from J, with 7 bases between. The CDR3 contains 12 residues. Germline CDR1 SEHNR, CDR2 FQNEAQ (reference sequence). The CDR3 DNA reads as TGTGCCAGCAGCTTGGGGACGTATGGCTACACCTTC. This gives the protein CASSLGTYGYTF. Full variable domain (missing parts from reference TRBV7-9 and TRBJ1-2): DTGVSQNPRHKITKRGQNVTFRCDPISEHNRLYWYRQTLGQGPEFLTYFQNEAQLEKSRLLSDRFSAERPKGSFSTLEIQRTEQGDSAMYLCASSLGTYGYTFGSGTRLTVV.

Concerning this clone: The sample has other DNA sequences that encode this CDR3 too. This rearrangement joins TRBV5-8 to TRBJ1-3; D ambiguous. The germline V gene has CDR1 SGHTS and CDR2 YDEGEE. V lost 0 bases and J lost 0, with 7 bases in between. The CDR3 is 15 amino acids. The CDR3 loop reads CASSLVGRSGNTIYF. The CDR3 region has the DNA TGTGCCAGCAGCTTGGTCGGGCGCTCTGGAAACACCATATATTTT. Filled out from reference TRBV5-8 and TRBJ1-3, the complete variable domain reads EAGVTQSPTHLIKTRGQQATLRCSPISGHTSVYWYQQALGLGLQFLLWYDEGEERNRGNFPPRFSGRQFPNYSSELNVNALELEDSALYLCASSLVGRSGNTIYFGEGSWLTVV.

As regards this clone: Other DNA sequences of this sample code for an identical CDR3. V gene TRBV5-1 combines with J gene TRBJ1-1; D gene ambiguous. CDR3 length: 14 residues. V lost 1 base to trimming and J lost 1 base, with 8 bases between them. CDR1 is SGHRS, CDR2 YFSETQ, per germline. CDR3 sequence (DNA): TGCGCCAGCAGCTTGAGGATTTCGAACACTGAAGCTTTCTTT. Translation: CASSLRISNTEAFF. The variable domain in full, with the rest retrieved from reference TRBV5-1 and TRBJ1-1, is KAGVTQTPRYLIKTRGQQVTLSCSPISGHRSVSWYQQTPGQGLQFLFEYFSETQRNKGNFPGRFSGRQFSNSRSEMNVSTLELGDSALYLCASSLRISNTEAFFGQGTRLTVV.

The rearrangement joins TRBV5-1 to TRBJ1-1; no reliable D call. The germline V gene has CDR1 SGHRS and CDR2 YFSETQ. With 5 bases removed from V and 2 bases from J, the gap between germline ends came to 13 bases. CDR3 length: 14 residues. The CDR3 loop reads CASRGNMGNTEAFF. In nucleotides, the CDR3 is TGCGCCAGCAGGGGGAACATGGGAAACACTGAAGCTTTCTTT.

This chain links TRBV7-9 with TRBJ1-1, with D perhaps matching TRBD1 (5 bases). CDR3 length equals 12 residues. V was clipped by 5 bases and J by 7 bases, with 11 bases between them. The germline V gene has CDR1 SEHNR and CDR2 FQNEAQ (reference sequence). The CDR3 is CASSNGGIEAFF. The DNA for the CDR3 is TGTGCCAGCAGCAACGGGGGGATTGAAGCTTTCTTT. Together with reference TRBV7-9 and TRBJ1-1, the CDR3 gives the full variable domain: DTGVSQNPRHKITKRGQNVTFRCDPISEHNRLYWYRQTLGQGPEFLTYFQNEAQLEKSRLLSDRFSAERPKGSFSTLEIQRTEQGDSAMYLCASSNGGIEAFFGQGTRLTVV.

The chain couples TRBV6-5 to TRBJ1-2; no reliable D call. CDR3 length equals 11 residues. Germline CDR1 reads MNHEY; CDR2 reads SVGAGI. V lost 8 bases to trimming and J lost 9 bases, with 13 bases between them. CDR3: CASLSGLRYTF. The CDR3 DNA reads TGTGCCAGCCTATCAGGACTCCGCTACACCTTC.

The chain's CDR3 is CASSVGSLAKNIQYF. The CDR3 DNA follows: TGTGCCAGCAGCGTAGGCAGCCTAGCCAAAAACATTCAGTACTTC. The chain carries TRBV9 and TRBJ2-4; D gene uncertain. This CDR3 comprises 15 residues. Germline V CDR1 and CDR2: SGDLS, YYNGEE. V gave up 0 bases and J gave up 0 bases, with 7 bases separating them.